The rows below give T cell receptor beta chains drawn from one sample of a study of blood T cells in healthy people across ages. TCRdb called the 5' RACE reads again in MiXCR, with one record for every CDR3 protein. The sample holds about 930,000 distinct CDR3 sequences, 25% to 35% seen once. These data were likewise used in another study, on T cells of mothers and their children.

The source material was blood. Source of these receptors: a woman between 40 and 50 years old in good health. Both conserved end residues are part of each CDR3. The order of the fields is J gene, D gene, V gene, CDR3 length, clone size, CDR3 protein, CDR3 DNA. The D gene is left open where the match is weak. A row's size may be missing; if present it is once, few, many or a size class.

J: TRBJ2-4
D: TRBD2
V: TRBV12-3/TRBV12-4
length: 15
size: -
CDR3: CASSPQRGGVTEQYF
DNA: TGTGCCAGCAGTCCCCAACGGGGGGGCGTAACTGAGCAGTACTTC

J: TRBJ2-7
D: TRBD2
V: TRBV2
length: 13
size: -
CDR3: CASRGGVSYEQYF
DNA: TGTGCCAGCAGGGGGGGGGTGTCCTACGAGCAGTACTTC

J: TRBJ2-1
D: -
V: TRBV4-2
length: 16
size: few
CDR3: CASSQGHGLSRDEQFF
DNA: TGTGCCAGCAGCCAAGGCCATGGTCTATCGCGGGACGAGCAGTTCTTC

J: TRBJ2-1
D: -
V: TRBV7-2
length: 12
size: -
CDR3: CASSPSYDEQFF
DNA: TGTGCCAGCAGCCCATCTTACGATGAGCAGTTCTTC

J: TRBJ1-1
D: -
V: TRBV5-5
length: 14
size: few
CDR3: CASSLPGGNTEAFF
DNA: TGTGCCAGCAGCTTGCCGGGGGGCAACACTGAAGCTTTCTTT

J: TRBJ2-6
D: -
V: TRBV20-1
length: 19
size: many
CDR3: CSARDPRAQTASGANVLTF
DNA: TGCAGTGCTAGAGATCCCAGGGCCCAGACAGCTTCTGGGGCCAACGTCCTGACTTTC

J: TRBJ2-3
D: TRBD1
V: TRBV30
length: 14
size: -
CDR3: CAWRNRGSTDTQYF
DNA: TGTGCCTGGCGCAACAGGGGTAGCACAGATACGCAGTATTTT

J: TRBJ2-5
D: TRBD2
V: TRBV7-2
length: 14
size: -
CDR3: CASSRFAGGETQYF
DNA: TGTGCCAGCAGCCGATTCGCGGGGGGAGAGACCCAGTACTTC

J: TRBJ1-2
D: TRBD1
V: TRBV28
length: 13
size: -
CDR3: CARAGTDLYGYTF
DNA: TGTGCCAGGGCGGGGACAGATCTTTATGGCTACACCTTC

J: TRBJ1-1
D: TRBD1
V: TRBV28
length: 16
size: -
CDR3: CALLGQGAARGTEAFF
DNA: TGTGCCTTACTGGGACAGGGGGCGGCCCGGGGCACTGAAGCTTTCTTT

J: TRBJ1-2
D: -
V: TRBV3-1
length: 13
size: -
CDR3: CACSQNRADGYTF
DNA: TGTGCCTGCAGCCAAAACAGGGCCGATGGCTACACCTTC